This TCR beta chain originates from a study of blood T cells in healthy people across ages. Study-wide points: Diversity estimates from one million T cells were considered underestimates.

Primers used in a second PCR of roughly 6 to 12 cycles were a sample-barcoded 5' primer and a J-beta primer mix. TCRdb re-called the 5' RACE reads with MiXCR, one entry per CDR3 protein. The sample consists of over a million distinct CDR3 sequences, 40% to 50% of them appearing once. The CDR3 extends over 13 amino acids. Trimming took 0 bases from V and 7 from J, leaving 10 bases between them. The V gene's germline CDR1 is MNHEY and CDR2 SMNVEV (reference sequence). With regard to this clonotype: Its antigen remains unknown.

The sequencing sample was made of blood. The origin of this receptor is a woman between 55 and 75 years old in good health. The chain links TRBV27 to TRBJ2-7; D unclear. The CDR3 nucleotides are TGTGCCAGCAGTTTATCCCGGGTGAGTGAGCAGTACTTC. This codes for CASSLSRVSEQYF.